These 9 T cell receptor beta chains were sequenced from one sample in a study of blood T cell repertoires in COVID-19. Some clones are missing from TCRdb's copy, which holds only in-frame ones; the method was immunoSEQ multiplex PCR. The table shows about 270,000 clones, with approximately 91% occurring only once. Material: PBMCs or T cells enriched from blood (not recorded which). All receptors derive from a woman aged 35 to 49 with acute COVID-19.

The rearrangement joins TRBV3-1 (or the pseudogene TRBV3-2) to TRBJ2-3; TRBD2 matches 8 bases. This CDR3 has 15 amino acids. Germline lookup yields CDR1 LGHDT and CDR2 YNNKEL (reference sequence). The trim removed 4 bases at V and 4 bases at J, leaving 7 bases unmatched. The DNA for the CDR3 is TGTGCCAGCAGCCTGGGACTAGTGGAGCCAGATACGCAGTATTTT. Protein product: CASSLGLVEPDTQYF.

The chain links TRBV2 to TRBJ1-3; no reliable D call. This CDR3 comprises 14 residues. The ends were cut back, 1 base at V and 4 bases at J, with 8 bases in the middle. Germline values: CDR1 SNHLY, CDR2 FYNNEI. CDR3: CASSEDKWGNTIYF. The DNA for the CDR3 is TGTGCCAGCAGTGAAGACAAGTGGGGAAACACCATATATTTT.

This CDR3 is CASSPYTSSTVEQYF. The DNA of the CDR3 is TGCGCCAGCAGCCCTTATACTAGCTCGACGGTTGAGCAGTACTTC. The V call is TRBV4-3, the J call TRBJ2-7, with a possible D match to TRBD2 (6 bases). Trimming stripped 4 bases from V and 7 bases from J, with 20 bases between. This CDR3 is 15 amino acids long. Germline values: CDR1 LGHNA, CDR2 YSLEER.

Only a few counts were recorded for this clone. The rearrangement uses TRBV12-1 and TRBJ1-6; the table's D gene call, TRBD1, was not cross checked with the DNA. TRBV12-1 counts as a pseudogene. This CDR3 spans 14 amino acids. The CDR3 DNA reads TGTGCCAGCAGCTTTATTGCAGGTTATTCACCCCTCCACTTT. As protein: CASSFIAGYSPLHF.

The rearrangement links TRBV3-1 (or the pseudogene TRBV3-2) to TRBJ1-4; 8 bases are shared with TRBD1. The junction had 5 bases not matched to a gene; V was cut back by 4 bases and J by 7 bases. There are 14 residues in the CDR3. CDR1 and CDR2 from the germline V gene are LGHDT and YNNKEL (reference sequence). The CDR3 protein is CASSPDRVVEKLFF. Written as DNA, the CDR3 is TGTGCCAGCAGCCCGGACAGGGTAGTTGAAAAACTGTTTTTT.

The chain recombines TRBV18 with TRBJ1-4; D is unclear. The CDR3 sequence is 16 residues long. Trimming took 4 bases from V and 0 from J, leaving 12 bases between them. The germline gives CDR1 KGHSH, CDR2 LQKENI. The chain's CDR3 is CASSRETLATNEKLFF. The DNA for the CDR3 is TGTGCCAGCTCACGGGAGACACTTGCAACTAATGAAAAACTGTTTTTT.

The chain links TRBV2 to TRBJ2-7, with a possible D match to TRBD1 (5 bases). The CDR3 extends over 14 amino acids. Between the trimmed V and J ends, which lost 11 bases and 0 bases, there was a span of 17 bases. Germline V lookup: CDR1 SNHLY, CDR2 FYNNEI. Here the CDR3 reads CASHATVASYEQYF. In DNA, the CDR3 is TGTGCCTCTCACGCGACAGTGGCCTCCTACGAGCAGTACTTC.

The chain couples TRBV6-6 to TRBJ1-6; 7 bases are a match to TRBD1. CDR1 is MNHNY, CDR2 SVGAGI, per germline (reference sequence). There are 17 residues in the CDR3. Trimming at V came to 5 bases and at J to 6 bases, leaving 13 bases not matched to a gene. DNA of the CDR3: TGTGCCAGCAGTCGATTCGGACAGGCCGTATTTAATTCACCCCTCCACTTT. It encodes CASSRFGQAVFNSPLHF.

The rearrangement joins TRBV19 to TRBJ1-6, with 7 bases identical to TRBD1. The junction had 7 bases not matched to a gene; V was cut back by 4 bases and J by 10 bases. This CDR3 is 14 amino acids long. Germline lookup yields CDR1 LNHDA and CDR2 SQIVND (reference sequence). CDR3 DNA: TGTGCCAGTAGTAAGCAGGGGGTAGCGTCACCCCTCCACTTT. This encodes CASSKQGVASPLHF. Full variable domain (outside the CDR3, taken from reference TRBV19 and TRBJ1-6): DGGITQSPKYLFRKEGQNVTLSCEQNLNHDAMYWYRQDPGQGLRLIYYSQIVNDFQKGDIAEGYSVSREKKESFPLTVTSAQKNPTAFYLCASSKQGVASPLHFGNGTRLTVT.